This T cell receptor beta chain was documented in a study of radiation and T cells in renal cell carcinoma. The CDR3 spans 15 residues. J lost 3 bases, V lost 0 bases, and 4 bases had no gene match. Germline CDR1 reads SGHDT; CDR2 reads YYEEEE. Treatment here: treatment-naive control, cytoreductive nephrectomy. This renal cell carcinoma was of the clear cell type. Controls included 4 female and fewer than twelve male donors, resected 2011 to 2014. This table comes from immunoSEQ multiplex PCR, and its TCRdb copy is limited to in-frame clones, with some not included. Of over 10,000 clones in the sample, 60% to 75% were seen once.

Sequencing was performed on tumor tissue, taken from a patient whose treatment was nephrectomy without radiotherapy. This TCR came from a woman at least 80 years old with renal cell carcinoma. The genes are TRBV5-6 and TRBJ2-5; 8 nucleotides agree with TRBD1. In nucleotides, the CDR3 is TGTGCCAGCAGCTTGGCCCGGACAGGGAAAGAGACCCAGTACTTC. Translating gives CASSLARTGKETQYF.